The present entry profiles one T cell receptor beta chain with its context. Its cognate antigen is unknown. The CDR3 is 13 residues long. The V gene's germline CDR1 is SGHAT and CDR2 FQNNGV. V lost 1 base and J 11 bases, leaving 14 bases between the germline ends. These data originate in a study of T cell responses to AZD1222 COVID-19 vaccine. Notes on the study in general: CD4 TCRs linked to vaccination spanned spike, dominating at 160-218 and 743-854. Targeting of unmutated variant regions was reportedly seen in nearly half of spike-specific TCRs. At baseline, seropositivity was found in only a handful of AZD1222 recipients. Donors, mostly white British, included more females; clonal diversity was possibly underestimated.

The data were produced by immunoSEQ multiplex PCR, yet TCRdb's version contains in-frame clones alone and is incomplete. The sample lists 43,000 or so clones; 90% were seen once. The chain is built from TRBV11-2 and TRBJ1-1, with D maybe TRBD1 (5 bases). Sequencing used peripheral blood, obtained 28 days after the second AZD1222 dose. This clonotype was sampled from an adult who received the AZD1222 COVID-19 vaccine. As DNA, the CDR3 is TGTGCCAGCAGCTTAGCGCAGGGAGTGAACGCTTTCTTT. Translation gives CASSLAQGVNAFF.